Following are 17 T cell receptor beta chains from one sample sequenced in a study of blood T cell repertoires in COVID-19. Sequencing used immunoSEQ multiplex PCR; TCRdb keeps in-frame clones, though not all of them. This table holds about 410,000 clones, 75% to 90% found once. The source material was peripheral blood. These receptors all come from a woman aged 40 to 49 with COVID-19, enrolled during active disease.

This chain's CDR3 is CASSSRRLAGMGADTQYF. CDR3 nucleotide sequence: TGTGCCAGCAGCTCGCGCCGACTAGCGGGAATGGGGGCAGATACGCAGTATTTT. The chain combines TRBV6-2 or TRBV6-3 with TRBJ2-3; 11 positions agree with TRBD2. The CDR3 spans 18 residues. Germline V gene sequence: CDR1 MNHEY, CDR2 SVGEGT. The V segment lost 6 bases and the J segment 4 bases; nucleotides outside the gene matches: 15.

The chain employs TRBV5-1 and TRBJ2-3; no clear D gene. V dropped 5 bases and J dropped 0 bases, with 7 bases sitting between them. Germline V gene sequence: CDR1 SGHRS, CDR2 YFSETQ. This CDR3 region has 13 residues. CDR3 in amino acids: CASRNGSTDTQYF. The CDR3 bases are TGCGCCAGCAGGAACGGGAGCACAGATACGCAGTATTTT.

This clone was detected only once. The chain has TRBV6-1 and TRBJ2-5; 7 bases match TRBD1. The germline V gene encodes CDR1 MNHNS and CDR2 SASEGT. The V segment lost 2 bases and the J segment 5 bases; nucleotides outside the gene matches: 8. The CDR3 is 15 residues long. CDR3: CASSETTGAYETQYF. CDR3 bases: TGTGCCAGCAGTGAAACCACAGGGGCGTATGAGACCCAGTACTTC.

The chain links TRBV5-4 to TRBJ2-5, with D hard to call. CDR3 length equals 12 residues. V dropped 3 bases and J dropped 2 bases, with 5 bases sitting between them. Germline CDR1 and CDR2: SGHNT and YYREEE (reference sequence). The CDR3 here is CASSSMQETQYF. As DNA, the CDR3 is TGTGCCAGCAGCTCCATGCAAGAGACCCAGTACTTC.

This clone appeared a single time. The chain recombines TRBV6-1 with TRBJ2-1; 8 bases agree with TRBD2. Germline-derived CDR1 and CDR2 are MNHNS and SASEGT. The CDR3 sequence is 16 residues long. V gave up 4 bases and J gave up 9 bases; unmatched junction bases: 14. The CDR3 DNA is TGTGCCAGCAGTGTTCTCAGCGGGGGCCCCCTGGGTGAGCAGTTCTTC. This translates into CASSVLSGGPLGEQFF.

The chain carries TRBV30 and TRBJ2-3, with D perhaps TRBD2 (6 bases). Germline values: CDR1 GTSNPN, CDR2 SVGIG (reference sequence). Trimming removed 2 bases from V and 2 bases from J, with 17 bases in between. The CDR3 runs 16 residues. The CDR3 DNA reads TGTGCCTGGAGTCCAATTGGGGGGTTTCCCACAGATACGCAGTATTTT. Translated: CAWSPIGGFPTDTQYF.

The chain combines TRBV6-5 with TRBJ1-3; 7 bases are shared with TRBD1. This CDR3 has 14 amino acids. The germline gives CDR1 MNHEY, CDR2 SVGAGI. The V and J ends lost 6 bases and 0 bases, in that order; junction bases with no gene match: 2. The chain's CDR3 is CASRTGTSGNTIYF. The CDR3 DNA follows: TGTGCCAGCAGGACAGGGACCTCTGGAAACACCATATATTTT.

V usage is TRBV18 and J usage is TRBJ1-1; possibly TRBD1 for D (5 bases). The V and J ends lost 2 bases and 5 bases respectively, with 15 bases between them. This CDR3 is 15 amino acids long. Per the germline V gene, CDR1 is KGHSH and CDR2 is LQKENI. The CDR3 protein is CASSPIVGDGTEAFF. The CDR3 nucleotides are TGTGCCAGCTCACCAATAGTAGGGGATGGTACTGAAGCTTTCTTT.

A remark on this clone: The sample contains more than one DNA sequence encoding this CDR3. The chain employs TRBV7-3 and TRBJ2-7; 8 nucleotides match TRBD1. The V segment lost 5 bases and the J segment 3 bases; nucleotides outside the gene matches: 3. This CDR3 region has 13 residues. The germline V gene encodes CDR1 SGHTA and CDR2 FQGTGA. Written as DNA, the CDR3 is TGTGCCAGCAGCCGACAGGGGAGCTACGAGCAGTACTTC. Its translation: CASSRQGSYEQYF. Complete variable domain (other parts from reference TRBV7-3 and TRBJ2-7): GAGVSQTPSNKVTEKGKYVELRCDPISGHTALYWYRQSLGQGPEFLIYFQGTGAADDSGLPNDRFFAVRPEGSVSTLKIQRTERGDSAVYLCASSRQGSYEQYFGPGTRLTVT.

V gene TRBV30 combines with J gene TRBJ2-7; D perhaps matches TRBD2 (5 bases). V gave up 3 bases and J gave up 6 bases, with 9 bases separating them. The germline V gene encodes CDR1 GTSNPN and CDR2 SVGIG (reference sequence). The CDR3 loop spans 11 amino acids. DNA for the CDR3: TGTGCCTGGAGCTCTAGCAGCGAGCAGTACTTC. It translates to CAWSSSSEQYF.

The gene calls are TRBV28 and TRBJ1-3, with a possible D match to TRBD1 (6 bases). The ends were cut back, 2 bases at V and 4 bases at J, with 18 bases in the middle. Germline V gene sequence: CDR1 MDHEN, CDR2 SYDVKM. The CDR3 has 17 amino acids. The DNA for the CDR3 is TGTGCCAGCAGTTTACCTACTGGACAGCCGGGGGGAAACACCATATATTTT. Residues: CASSLPTGQPGGNTIYF.

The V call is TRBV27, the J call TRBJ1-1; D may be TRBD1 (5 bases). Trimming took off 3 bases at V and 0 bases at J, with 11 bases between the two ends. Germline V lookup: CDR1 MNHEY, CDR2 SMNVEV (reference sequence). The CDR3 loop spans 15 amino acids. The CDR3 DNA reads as TGTGCCAGCAGTTTCGCGGGGGTGATGAACACTGAAGCTTTCTTT. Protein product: CASSFAGVMNTEAFF.

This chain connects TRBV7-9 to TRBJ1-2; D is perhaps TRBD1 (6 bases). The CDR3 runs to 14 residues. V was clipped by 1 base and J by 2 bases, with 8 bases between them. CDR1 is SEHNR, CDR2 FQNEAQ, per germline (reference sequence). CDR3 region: CASSLGGGNYGYTF. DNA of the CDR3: TGTGCCAGCAGCTTAGGAGGGGGAAACTATGGCTACACCTTC.

CDR3 bases: TGTGCCAGCAGTTACTCTAACAGGGGGAACACTGAAGCTTTCTTT. Residues: CASSYSNRGNTEAFF. This chain links TRBV6-2 or TRBV6-3 with TRBJ1-1, with TRBD1 matching 7 bases. The CDR3 runs to 15 residues. Trimming cost V 0 bases and J 1 base; bases outside gene matches: 2. Germline V lookup: CDR1 MNHEY, CDR2 SVGEGT.

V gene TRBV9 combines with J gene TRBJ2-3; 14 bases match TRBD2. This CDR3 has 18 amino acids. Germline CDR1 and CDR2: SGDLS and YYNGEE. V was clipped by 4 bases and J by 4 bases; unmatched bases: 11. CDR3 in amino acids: CASSLGTSGGSWADTQYF. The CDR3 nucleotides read TGTGCCAGCAGCCTCGGGACTAGCGGGGGCTCATGGGCAGATACGCAGTATTTT.

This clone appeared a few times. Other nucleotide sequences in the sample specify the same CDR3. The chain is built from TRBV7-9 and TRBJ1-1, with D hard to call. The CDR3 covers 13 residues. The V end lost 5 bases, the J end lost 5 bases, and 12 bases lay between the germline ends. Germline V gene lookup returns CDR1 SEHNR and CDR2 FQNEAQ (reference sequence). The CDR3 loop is CASSQEGGTEAFF. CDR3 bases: TGTGCCAGCAGCCAAGAGGGCGGGACTGAAGCTTTCTTT.

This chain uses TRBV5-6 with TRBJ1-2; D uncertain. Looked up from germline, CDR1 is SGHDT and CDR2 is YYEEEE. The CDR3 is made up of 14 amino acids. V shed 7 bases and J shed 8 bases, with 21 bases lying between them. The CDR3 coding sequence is TGTGCCAGCCTACCTGGATATCGGGGTATAGGCTACACCTTC. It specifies CASLPGYRGIGYTF.